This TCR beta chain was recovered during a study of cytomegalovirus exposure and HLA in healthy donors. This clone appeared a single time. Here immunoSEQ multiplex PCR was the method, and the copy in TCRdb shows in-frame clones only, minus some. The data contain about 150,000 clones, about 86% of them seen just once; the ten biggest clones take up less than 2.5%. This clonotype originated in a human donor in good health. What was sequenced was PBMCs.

Written as DNA, the CDR3 is TGTGCCAGCAGCTCTTACAGGGGGCGATACAATGAGCAGTTCTTC. Translating it yields CASSSYRGRYNEQFF. The chain combines TRBV7-9 with TRBJ2-1, with 9 positions matching TRBD1. Germline V gene data show CDR1 as SEHNR and CDR2 as FQNEAQ (reference sequence). The CDR3 extends over 15 amino acids. V was clipped by 4 bases and J by 4 bases; unmatched bases: 5. The full variable domain, its missing parts supplied by reference TRBV7-9 and TRBJ2-1, is DTGVSQNPRHKITKRGQNVTFRCDPISEHNRLYWYRQTLGQGPEFLTYFQNEAQLEKSRLLSDRFSAERPKGSFSTLEIQRTEQGDSAMYLCASSSYRGRYNEQFFGPGTRLTVL.